This TCR beta chain comes out of a study of blood T cell repertoires in COVID-19. Study background: Sites across the United States, Italy and Spain contributed samples from acute and convalescent COVID-19. The cDNA or gDNA used as material had been derived from T cells, B-cell-depleted T cells, or PBMCs.

Original data processing: Amplification of reference gene primers was used by the study to estimate nucleated cell counts. Here immunoSEQ multiplex PCR was the method, and the copy in TCRdb shows in-frame clones only, minus some. V and J calls plus clone size are reproduced from that table; the DNA served to infer D and trimming. The sample lists some 100,000 clones; around nine tenths were seen once. This clone was recorded only once. Material: peripheral blood. This clonotype was obtained from a human donor in a cohort sampled during active COVID-19.

The CDR3 here is CASSPDSRVQAFF. The CDR3 DNA reads TGTGCCAGTAGCCCGGACAGTAGGGTACAAGCTTTCTTT. The chain links TRBV19 to TRBJ1-1; tentatively, D is TRBD1 (6 bases). The CDR3 is 13 residues long. Trimming left V 6 bases short and J 9 bases short, with 17 bases between. CDR1 is LNHDA, CDR2 SQIVND, per germline (reference sequence).